This entry is about one T cell receptor (beta chain). The antigen remains unidentified. This specimen comes from a study of EBV T-cell therapy then PD-1 blockade in nasopharyngeal carcinoma. Profiling relied on immunoSEQ multiplex PCR, and the TCRdb table lists in-frame clones only, not all of them. The table records 20,000 or so clones, roughly 84% of them present only once. The CDR3 length is 11 residues. The germline CDR1 and CDR2 sequences are SNHLY and FYNNEI. Trimming cost V 5 bases and J 8 bases, with 9 bases left between them. Treatment noted: AdE1-LMPpoly-expanded autologous EBV-specific T-cell therapy followed by anti-PD-1 nivolumab.

The receptor was isolated from a man aged 40-49 years with nasopharyngeal carcinoma. The sample was CD8+ T cells from blood, taken at roughly day 35 from a patient whose treatment included autologous EBV-specific T cells and nivolumab. This chain links TRBV2 with TRBJ1-1; possible D gene TRBD1, 5 bases. The CDR3 coding sequence is TGTGCCAGCAGTTGGGCAGGGGAAGCTTTCTTT. Translated, it gives CASSWAGEAFF.